This T cell receptor beta chain was obtained from a study of cytotoxic CD8 clonotypes in ibrutinib-treated CLL. Study in general: Productive templates averaged about 250,000 per sample, and productive rearrangements roughly 90,000.

Study-wide findings and caveats: Patients showed higher baseline clonality than age-matched healthy donors, and it tracked circulating CD8+ T-cell counts. Clonality rose at ibrutinib response, held steady in sustained remission, and fell toward baseline at progression. Stable or contracted on treatment, public clonotypes were also uncommon.

Profiling relied on immunoSEQ multiplex PCR, and the TCRdb table lists in-frame clones only, not all of them. The table shows 300,000 to 350,000 clones, with 80% occurring only once. The V end lost 7 bases, the J end lost 5 bases, and 17 bases lay between the germline ends. CDR3 length equals 13 residues. The germline V gene encodes CDR1 SQVTM and CDR2 ANQGSEA. Of note for this clone: What it recognizes is unknown.

The sample consisted of PBMCs, taken before ibrutinib treatment. V and J are TRBV29-1 and TRBJ1-1; unclear D gene. This clonotype was sampled from a human donor with chronic lymphocytic leukemia. CDR3 protein: CSDLTQPGTEAFF. CDR3 DNA sequence: TGCAGCGACCTGACCCAGCCGGGGACTGAAGCTTTCTTT.